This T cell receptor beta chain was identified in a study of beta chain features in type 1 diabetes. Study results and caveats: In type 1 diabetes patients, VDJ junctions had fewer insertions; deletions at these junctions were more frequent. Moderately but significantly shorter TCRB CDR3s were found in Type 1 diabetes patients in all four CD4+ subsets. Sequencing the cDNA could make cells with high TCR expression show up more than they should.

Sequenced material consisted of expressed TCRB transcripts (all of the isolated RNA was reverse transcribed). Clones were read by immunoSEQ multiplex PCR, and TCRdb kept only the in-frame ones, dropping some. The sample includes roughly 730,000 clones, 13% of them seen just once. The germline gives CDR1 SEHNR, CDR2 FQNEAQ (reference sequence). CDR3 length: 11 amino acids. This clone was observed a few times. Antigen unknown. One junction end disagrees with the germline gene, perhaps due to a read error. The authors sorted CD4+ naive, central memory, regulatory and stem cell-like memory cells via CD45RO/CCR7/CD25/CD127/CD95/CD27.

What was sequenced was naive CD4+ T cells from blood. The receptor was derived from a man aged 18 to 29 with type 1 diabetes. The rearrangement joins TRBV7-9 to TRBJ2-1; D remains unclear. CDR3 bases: TGTGCCAGCAGCTTAGACGACTTAATGCTCTTC. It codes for CASSLDDLMLF. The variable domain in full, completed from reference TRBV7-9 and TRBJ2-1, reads DTGVSQNPRHKITKRGQNVTFRCDPISEHNRLYWYRQTLGQGPEFLTYFQNEAQLEKSRLLSDRFSAERPKGSFSTLEIQRTEQGDSAMYLCASSLDDLMLFGPGTRLTVL.